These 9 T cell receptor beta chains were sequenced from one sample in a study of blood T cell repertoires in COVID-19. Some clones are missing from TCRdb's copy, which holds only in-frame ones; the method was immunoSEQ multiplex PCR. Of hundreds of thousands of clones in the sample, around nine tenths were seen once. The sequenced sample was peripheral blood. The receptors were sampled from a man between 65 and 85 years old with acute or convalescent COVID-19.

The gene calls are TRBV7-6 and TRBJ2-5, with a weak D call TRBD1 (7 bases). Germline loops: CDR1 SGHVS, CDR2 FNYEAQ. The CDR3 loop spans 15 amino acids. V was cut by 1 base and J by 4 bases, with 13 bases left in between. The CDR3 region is CASSLGRGRGETQYF. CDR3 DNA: TGTGCCAGCAGCTTAGGGAGGGGGCGCGGAGAGACCCAGTACTTC.

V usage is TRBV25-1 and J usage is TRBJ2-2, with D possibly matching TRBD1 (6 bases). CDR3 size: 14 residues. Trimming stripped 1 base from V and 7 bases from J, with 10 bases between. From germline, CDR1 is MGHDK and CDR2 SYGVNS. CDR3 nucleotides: TGTGCCAGCAGTGAATTTAGGGGGAACGGGGAGCTGTTTTTT. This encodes CASSEFRGNGELFF.

CDR3 sequence reads: CASSLRGGDTGELFF. CDR3 DNA sequence: TGTGCCAGCAGCTTAAGGGGAGGTGACACCGGGGAGCTGTTTTTT. The chain combines TRBV7-9 with TRBJ2-2; perhaps TRBD2 as D (6 bases). The CDR3 spans 15 residues. Germline CDR1 reads SEHNR; CDR2 reads FQNEAQ (reference sequence). V was cut by 2 bases and J by 3 bases, with 10 bases left in between. Complete variable domain (other parts from reference TRBV7-9 and TRBJ2-2): DTGVSQNPRHKITKRGQNVTFRCDPISEHNRLYWYRQTLGQGPEFLTYFQNEAQLEKSRLLSDRFSAERPKGSFSTLEIQRTEQGDSAMYLCASSLRGGDTGELFFGEGSRLTVL.

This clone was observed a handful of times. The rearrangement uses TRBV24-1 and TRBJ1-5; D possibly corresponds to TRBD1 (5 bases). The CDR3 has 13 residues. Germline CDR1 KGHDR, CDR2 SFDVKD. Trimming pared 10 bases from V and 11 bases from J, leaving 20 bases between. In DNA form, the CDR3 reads TGTGCCACGTCAAGGGGACTTGGTACAGCCCAGCATTTT. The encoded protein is CATSRGLGTAQHF.

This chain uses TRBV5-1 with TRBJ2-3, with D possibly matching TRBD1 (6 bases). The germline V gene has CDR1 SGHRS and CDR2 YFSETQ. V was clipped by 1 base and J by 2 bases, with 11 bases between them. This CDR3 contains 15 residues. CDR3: CASSLRGLVTDTQYF. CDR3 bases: TGCGCCAGCAGCTTGAGGGGGTTAGTCACAGATACGCAGTATTTT.

The CDR3 nucleotides are TGTGCCATCAGGATGGCAACGAACACTGAAGCTTTCTTT. Its protein is CAIRMATNTEAFF. The chain uses TRBV10-3 and TRBJ1-1; no clear D. The CDR3 loop spans 13 amino acids. The germline V and J ends were trimmed by 6 bases and 1 base, with 9 bases remaining between them. CDR1 is ENHRY, CDR2 SYGVKD, per germline.

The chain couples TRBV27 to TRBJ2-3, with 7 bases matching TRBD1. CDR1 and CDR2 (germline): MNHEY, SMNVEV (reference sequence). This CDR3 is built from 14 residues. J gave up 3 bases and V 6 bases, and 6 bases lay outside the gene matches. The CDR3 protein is CASRLKGATDTQYF. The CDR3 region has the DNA TGTGCCAGCAGGCTGAAGGGGGCGACAGATACGCAGTATTTT.

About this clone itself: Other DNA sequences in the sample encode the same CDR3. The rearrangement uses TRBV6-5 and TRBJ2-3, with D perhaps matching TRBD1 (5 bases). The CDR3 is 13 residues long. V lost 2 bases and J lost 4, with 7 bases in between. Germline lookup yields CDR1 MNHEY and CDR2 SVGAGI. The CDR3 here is CASSYVRADTQYF. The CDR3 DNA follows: TGTGCCAGCAGTTACGTCAGGGCAGATACGCAGTATTTT.

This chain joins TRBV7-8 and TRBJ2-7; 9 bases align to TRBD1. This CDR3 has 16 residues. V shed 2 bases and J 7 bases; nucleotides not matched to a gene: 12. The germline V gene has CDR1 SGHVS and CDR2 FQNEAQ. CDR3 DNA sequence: TGTGCCAGCAGCTTATCTGCCAAACAGGGGGCTTGGGAGCAGTACTTC. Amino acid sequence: CASSLSAKQGAWEQYF.